The 28 T cell receptor beta chains below all came from one sample that was sequenced in a study of prognosis after radiotherapy for stage I lung cancer. Two-round multiplex PCR on genomic DNA was the method by which TCR beta CDR3 was amplified. Round one of PCR was performed, and it used primers specific to each TRBV and TRBJ gene. TCRdb used MiXCR to reprocess the multiplex PCR reads, holding one entry per CDR3 protein. In the table there are about 13,000 distinct CDR3 sequences, about a quarter of which are singletons. Specimen: PBMCs, collected before or after stereotactic body radiation therapy (not recorded which). The receptors shown here come from a donor of 50 years or more with non-small cell lung cancer.

This clonotype appeared many times. The gene calls are TRBV7-8 and TRBJ1-4; D is ambiguous. Trimming stripped 1 base from V and 8 bases from J, with 11 bases between. The CDR3 consists of 14 residues. Germline CDR1 reads SGHVS; CDR2 reads FQNEAQ. CDR3 nucleotide sequence: TGTGCCAGCAGCTTAGGGAGGAGGCAGGAAAAACTGTTTTTT. This sequence encodes CASSLGRRQEKLFF.

Regarding this clonotype: This likely comes from a read error, as the CDR3 has no conserved phenylalanine or tryptophan at its end. This chain links TRBV2 with TRBJ1-1; no firm D call. Germline V CDR1 and CDR2: SNHLY, FYNNEI. The CDR3 is made up of 14 amino acids. V was trimmed by 2 bases and J by 7 bases, leaving 14 bases between them. CDR3 protein: CASSEPVITIEAFL. DNA of the CDR3: TGTGCCAGCAGTGAACCGGTTATCACTATTGAAGCTTTCCTT.

There are many counts of this clonotype. The chain uses TRBV7-9 and TRBJ1-2, with D tentatively TRBD1 (5 bases). In germline, CDR1 is SEHNR, CDR2 FQNEAQ (reference sequence). The CDR3 loop spans 12 amino acids. Trimming stripped 2 bases from V and 4 bases from J, with 5 bases between. CDR3 coding DNA: TGTGCCAGCAGCTTACAGGGCTATGGCTACACCTTC. Its translation is CASSLQGYGYTF.

The J gene is TRBJ2-3, the V gene TRBV6-2 or TRBV6-3; 8 bases are shared with TRBD1. Germline-derived CDR1 and CDR2 are MNHEY and SVGEGT. This CDR3 is built from 15 residues. V shed 7 bases and J 1 base; nucleotides not matched to a gene: 7. The CDR3 bases are TGTGCCAGCAATTTTACAGGGGGAGGCACAGATACGCAGTATTTT. This gives the protein CASNFTGGGTDTQYF.

On this clonotype itself: The junction and the germline gene differ at one end; a read error may be behind it. The rearrangement links TRBV9 to TRBJ2-1, with 8 bases fitting TRBD1. This CDR3 spans 18 amino acids. CDR1 and CDR2 (germline): SGDLS, YYNGEE. The CDR3 sequence is CASSVGGQGGIFYNEQFF. In DNA form, the CDR3 reads TGTGCCAGCAGCGTAGGAGGACAGGGCGGGATCTTCTACAATGAGCAGTTCTTT.

There are many counts of this clonotype. This chain connects TRBV9 to TRBJ2-2; D uncertain. The CDR3 consists of 12 residues. Germline assignment: CDR1 SGDLS and CDR2 YYNGEE. V was pared by 3 bases and J by 0 bases, with 0 bases between. In DNA form, the CDR3 reads TGTGCCAGCAGCGCGAACACCGGGGAGCTGTTTTTT. Residues: CASSANTGELFF.

J is TRBJ2-7 and V is TRBV20-1; the D is unclear. Trimming shortened V by 0 bases and J by 6 bases, and 12 bases separated the two germline ends. The CDR3 has 13 amino acids. Germline lookup yields CDR1 DFQATT and CDR2 SNEGSKA (reference sequence). The CDR3 nucleotides are TGCAGTGCTAGAGACATTCAGCGATGCGAGCAGTACTTC. Protein product: CSARDIQRCEQYF.

Details on this clonotype: Sequence at one end of the junction differs from germline and may be a read error. This chain connects TRBV6-1 to TRBJ2-3, with no clear D. Germline V gene data show CDR1 as MNHNS and CDR2 as SASEGT. The CDR3 is 12 amino acids. The CDR3 here is CASTTGGNTLYF. In nucleotides, the CDR3 is TGTGCCAGCACCACGGGCGGTAATACGCTGTATTTT.

This clonotype was seen at least ten times. This rearrangement joins TRBV7-9 to TRBJ2-3, with 7 bases matching TRBD1. V lost 8 bases, J lost 6 bases, and 14 bases stayed unmatched. CDR3 length: 15 residues. Germline CDR1 and CDR2: SEHNR and FQNEAQ (reference sequence). DNA for the CDR3: TGTGCCAGCGGCGTAATTGGCTTAGGGGGCGATACGCAGTATTTT. This codes for CASGVIGLGGDTQYF.

The gene calls are TRBV20-1 and TRBJ1-5; tentative D call: TRBD1 (5 bases). This CDR3 is 18 amino acids long. Trimming shortened V by 0 bases and J by 0 bases, and 18 bases separated the two germline ends. Germline assignment: CDR1 DFQATT and CDR2 SNEGSKA (reference sequence). DNA for the CDR3: TGCAGTGCTAGAGATTTGGGGCGCGAATTATTTAGCAATCAGCCCCAGCATTTT. Its translation is CSARDLGRELFSNQPQHF.

By share, this clonotype ranks as medium-sized. The gene calls are TRBV20-1 and TRBJ2-3, with TRBD1 matching 7 bases. Germline values: CDR1 DFQATT, CDR2 SNEGSKA (reference sequence). This CDR3 comprises 14 residues. V shed 5 bases and J 2 bases; nucleotides not matched to a gene: 7. The CDR3 region has the DNA TGCAGTGCTCTGAGGGACAGCAACACAGATACGCAGTATTTT. Residues: CSALRDSNTDTQYF.

This clonotype came up once. This likely traces to a read error, being one base from a far larger clone. The chain has TRBV6-4 and TRBJ1-4; D is unclear. The CDR3 runs 15 residues. The germline V gene has CDR1 MRHNA and CDR2 SNTAGT. CDR3 sequence (DNA): TGTGTCAGCAGTCGCCATGGGCGGCTGAATGAAAAACTGTTTTTT. Its protein is CVSSRHGRLNEKLFF.

This clonotype has ten or more counts. This chain joins TRBV7-3 and TRBJ1-4, with 7 bases that match TRBD1. Germline V CDR1 and CDR2: SGHTA, FQGTGA. J gave up 0 bases and V 5 bases, and 3 bases lay outside the gene matches. This CDR3 has 15 residues. The CDR3 DNA reads as TGTGCCAGCAGCCTCGACAGGGCAACTAATGAAAAACTGTTTTTT. It codes for CASSLDRATNEKLFF. The full variable domain, its missing parts supplied by reference TRBV7-3 and TRBJ1-4, is GAGVSQTPSNKVTEKGKYVELRCDPISGHTALYWYRQSLGQGPEFLIYFQGTGAADDSGLPNDRFFAVRPEGSVSTLKIQRTERGDSAVYLCASSLDRATNEKLFFGSGTQLSVL.

As for this clonotype: A far larger clone is just one base off, so this is likely a read error. V usage is TRBV5-8 and J usage is TRBJ2-1; D is possibly TRBD2 (5 bases). The CDR3 runs to 13 residues. V was clipped by 3 bases and J by 5 bases, with 9 bases between them. Germline-derived CDR1 and CDR2 are SGHTS and YDEGEE. The CDR3, as DNA: TGTGCCAGCAGCTCCGGGATTCACAATGAGCAGTTCTTC. Encoded protein: CASSSGIHNEQFF.

This clonotype was seen ten or more times. This chain links TRBV7-3 with TRBJ2-2, with 11 nucleotides matching TRBD2. This CDR3 has 17 residues. From germline, CDR1 is SGHTA and CDR2 FQGTGA. V was pared by 2 bases and J by 3 bases, with 5 bases of the junction left unmatched. The CDR3 is CASSLFKLAGDTGELFF. The CDR3 DNA follows: TGTGCCAGCAGCTTATTTAAACTAGCGGGGGACACCGGGGAGCTGTTTTTT.

This clonotype is medium-sized within its sample. The chain links TRBV28 to TRBJ2-7; D perhaps matches TRBD2 (7 bases). CDR3 length: 15 residues. The germline V and J ends were trimmed by 7 bases and 4 bases, with 20 bases remaining between them. Germline V lookup: CDR1 MDHEN, CDR2 SYDVKM. In nucleotides, the CDR3 is TGTGCCAGCACCCGGGGGGCTAGCGGCTCTTACGAGCAGTACTTC. Protein: CASTRGASGSYEQYF.

This clonotype was picked up one time. This sequence is one base from a far larger clone and is likely a read error. The chain combines TRBV12-3 or TRBV12-4 with TRBJ1-1; D is ambiguous. The CDR3 is 16 amino acids. The CDR3 is CASSERGLETNTEDFF. The CDR3, as DNA: TGTGCCAGCAGCGAGAGAGGTCTGGAGACGAACACTGAAGATTTCTTT.

Only a few counts were recorded for this clonotype. J is TRBJ2-1 and V is TRBV12-3 or TRBV12-4, with 7 bases that match TRBD2. Germline trimming cut 5 bases from V and 9 bases from J; bases unmatched to any gene: 10. The CDR3 length is 14 residues. In DNA, the CDR3 is TGTGCCAGCAGTGGGGGGGTCGTCAGTGTTGAGCAGTTCTTC. This codes for CASSGGVVSVEQFF.

This clonotype has a count of ten or more. The chain employs TRBV30 and TRBJ2-5; D not certain. This CDR3 is built from 12 residues. The V gene lost 3 bases and the J gene lost 10 bases, with 15 bases spanning the gap. CDR1 and CDR2 from the germline V gene are GTSNPN and SVGIG (reference sequence). CDR3 nucleotide sequence: TGTGCCTGGAGCGAAACAGCATACATCCAGTACTTC. It encodes CAWSETAYIQYF.

In regard to this clonotype: This probably arose from a read error, given a far larger clone one base away. V is TRBV6-2 or TRBV6-3 and J is TRBJ1-2; D ambiguous. CDR3 length equals 11 residues. Germline V lookup: CDR1 MNHEY, CDR2 SVGEGT. Deletions cut 5 bases from V and 8 bases from J, with 9 bases between. The CDR3 region has the DNA TGTGCCAGCAGTGATGGATGGGGCTACACCTTC. Its protein product is CASSDGWGYTF.

By sample share, this clonotype is medium-sized (0.01 to 0.1%). The rearrangement links TRBV5-1 to TRBJ2-1; no definite D call. The CDR3 contains 14 residues. The ends were cut back, 0 bases at V and 0 bases at J, with 4 bases in the middle. Germline loops: CDR1 SGHRS, CDR2 YFSETQ. CDR3 in DNA: TGCGCCAGCAGCTTGGACAGCTCCTACAATGAGCAGTTCTTC. This gives the protein CASSLDSSYNEQFF.

The J gene is TRBJ1-1, the V gene TRBV5-1, with a tentative D call TRBD1 (6 bases). The germline gives CDR1 SGHRS, CDR2 YFSETQ. Trimming pared 4 bases from V and 7 bases from J, leaving 11 bases between. This CDR3 spans 12 amino acids. The CDR3 coding sequence is TGCGCCAGCAGCGGGGACATCCATGAAGCTTTCTTT. It yields the protein CASSGDIHEAFF. Based on the CDR3 plus reference TRBV5-1 and TRBJ1-1, the full variable domain is KAGVTQTPRYLIKTRGQQVTLSCSPISGHRSVSWYQQTPGQGLQFLFEYFSETQRNKGNFPGRFSGRQFSNSRSEMNVSTLELGDSALYLCASSGDIHEAFFGQGTRLTVV.

This clonotype was recorded many times. V usage is TRBV7-8 and J usage is TRBJ2-5; weak D call: TRBD2 (6 bases). The CDR3 totals 16 residues. V lost 5 bases, J lost 0 bases, and 16 bases lay in between. Germline V gene sequence: CDR1 SGHVS, CDR2 FQNEAQ. CDR3 region: CASSGPRGGNQETQYF. CDR3 DNA: TGTGCCAGCAGCGGCCCCCGCGGCGGGAACCAAGAGACCCAGTACTTC.

At least ten counts were recorded for this clonotype. This sequence joins TRBV20-1 and TRBJ1-1; the D gene is possibly TRBD1 (6 bases). This CDR3 has 13 amino acids. Germline V gene data show CDR1 as DFQATT and CDR2 as SNEGSKA (reference sequence). V was cut by 4 bases and J by 2 bases, with 11 bases left in between. CDR3 sequence reads: CSATTGLNTEAFF. As DNA, the CDR3 is TGCAGTGCTACTACAGGGCTAAACACTGAAGCTTTCTTT.

This clonotype was recorded at least ten times. The rearrangement links TRBV2 to TRBJ1-1; no definite D call. The ends were cut back, 5 bases at V and 9 bases at J, with 10 bases in the middle. The germline V gene encodes CDR1 SNHLY and CDR2 FYNNEI. The CDR3 covers 11 residues. The CDR3 nucleotides read TGTGCCAGCAGTTACGGGCAGAAAGCTTTCTTT. It codes for CASSYGQKAFF.

Points on this clonotype: Only one base separates this from a far larger clonotype, so it likely reflects a read error. The chain has TRBV6-2 or TRBV6-3 and TRBJ1-5, with D maybe TRBD1 (6 bases). Looked up from germline, CDR1 is MNHEY and CDR2 is SVGEGT. The CDR3 loop spans 14 amino acids. CDR3 DNA: TGTGCCAGCAGTTCAGGACAGCACAATCAGCGCCAGCATTTT. Residues: CASSSGQHNQRQHF.

A note on this clonotype: It is likely a read error: a sequence one base away is far more abundant. The V and J genes are TRBV6-4 and TRBJ2-7, with D perhaps being TRBD1 or TRBD2 (5 bases each). The CDR3 consists of 15 residues. Per germline, CDR1 MRHNA and CDR2 SNTAGT. The V gene lost 3 bases and the J gene lost 7 bases, with 19 bases spanning the gap. The CDR3 sequence: CASSERVIQGQEQYF. For the CDR3, the DNA is TGTGCCAGCAGTGAGAGGGTAATCCAGGGCCAAGAGCAGTACTTC.

This clonotype was counted between two and nine times. This chain links TRBV7-9 with TRBJ2-5; 9 bases are shared with TRBD2. The J segment lost 3 bases and the V segment lost 4 bases, leaving 15 bases of the junction unmatched. Germline V gene sequence: CDR1 SEHNR, CDR2 FQNEAQ (reference sequence). The CDR3 extends over 18 amino acids. The CDR3 loop is CASSSAPAGGRVKETQYF. CDR3 in DNA: TGTGCCAGCAGCTCCGCCCCGGCGGGAGGGCGAGTTAAAGAGACCCAGTACTTC.